The clone carrying this T cell receptor (beta chain) occurred many times. As yet, its antigen is unknown. TCRdb fed the reads into MiXCR, producing one record per CDR3 protein. The sample has some 800,000 distinct CDR3 sequences; roughly 33% are singletons. The sample is drawn from a study of T cell repertoires in cytomegalovirus infection. At the level of the study: Selection of CMV epitopes for the study included recently identified HLA-C-restricted and well-studied HLA-B-restricted ones. Public TCR beta signatures indicated both CMV infection and matching HLA type.

Trimming removed 5 bases at V and 0 bases at J, with 16 bases between. The germline CDR1 and CDR2 sequences are SGHAT and FQNNGV. The CDR3 contains 16 residues. The study, taken as a whole, reports: It was HLA-C-restricted CMV-specific TCR beta clonotypes that dominated the response ex vivo.

The sample was cultured CD8+ T cells from PBMCs, taken from culture after CMV antigen stimulation. The sequence came from a human donor in good health (CMV status not recorded). Some clones in this sample may be carry-over from other donors' samples. This chain uses TRBV11-2 with TRBJ2-5; D possibly matches TRBD1 or TRBD2 (5 bases each). CDR3 sequence reads: CASSARPGPDQETQYF. In DNA, the CDR3 is TGTGCCAGCAGCGCCCGACCGGGACCAGACCAAGAGACCCAGTACTTC.